Reported below is one T cell receptor (beta chain). The sample holds one count of this clone. There is no known antigen for this receptor. Nothing much larger sits one base from this clone, and base qualities are not available. Library prep was done by the immunoSEQ multiplex PCR assay. Not all clones reach the TCRdb copy of this immuneACCESS table, which keeps in-frame sequences only. Checked studies attribute under half of the gap to unresolved V genes and leave the rest unexplained. Within this sample are about 68,000 clones, with about 90% of them counted one time only. The ten largest account for about 1.5% of the sample. The CDR3 covers 13 residues, taking in both the cysteine and the phenylalanine. Only CDR3 DNA is held: 39 bases, read in frame from base 1. Trimming removed 3 bases from V and 4 bases from J; the gene matches leave 5 bases unexplained. Based on the germline V gene (reference sequence), the CDR1 and CDR2 sequences are GTSNPN and SVGIG.

This sample was included in a study of T cell changes during pregnancy in multiple sclerosis (dated by TCRdb to 2018 to 2020). Study-wide context: Changes in the T cell repertoire over the course of pregnancy were examined in this study in women with multiple sclerosis.

This TCR was sampled from a female donor in good health, enrolled as a control in a pregnancy study. Material: peripheral blood, obtained in the second trimester of pregnancy. This chain joins TRBV30 to TRBJ2-5, and 7 junction bases match TRBD1. The CDR3 protein is CAWSRDSSETQYF. The DNA is as follows: TGTGCCTGGAGCCGGGACAGCTCAGAGACCCAGTACTTC.